Following are 8 T cell receptor beta chains from one sample sequenced in a study of T cells in Graves' hyperthyroidism and ophthalmopathy. Amplified TCR beta CDR3 regions came from RNA transcripts. The primer set for the first-round RT-PCR of the TCR CDR3 was HTBI. TCRdb re-called the multiplex PCR reads through MiXCR, storing one row per CDR3 protein. The table records about 640,000 distinct CDR3 sequences, around 20% of them present only once. Sequencing was done on a sample of blood. The receptors come from a man aged 30 to 45 with Graves' ophthalmopathy.

The J gene is TRBJ2-1, the V gene TRBV28; 10 bases map to TRBD2. The CDR3 length is 18 residues. CDR1 is MDHEN, CDR2 SYDVKM, per germline. J was trimmed by 6 bases and V by 5 bases; bases with no gene match: 16. The CDR3 DNA reads as TGTGCCAGCAGTAGCCCAGCGGGAGGGACTATCTTGGGCAATGAGCAGTTCTTC. It encodes CASSSPAGGTILGNEQFF.

This clonotype was observed at least ten times. The chain combines TRBV7-3 with TRBJ1-1; D not resolved. Deletions cut 4 bases from V and 2 bases from J, with 8 bases between. The CDR3 is 13 amino acids. Per the germline V gene, CDR1 is SGHTA and CDR2 is FQGTGA. CDR3: CASSSNRNTEAFF. The CDR3 region has the DNA TGTGCCAGCAGCTCCAATCGAAACACTGAAGCTTTCTTT.

Ten or more counts support this clonotype. The chain has TRBV20-1 and TRBJ2-3, with 12 bases lining up with TRBD2. Germline CDR1 reads DFQATT; CDR2 reads SNEGSKA (reference sequence). Germline trimming cut 6 bases from V and 4 bases from J; bases unmatched to any gene: 11. The CDR3 extends over 16 amino acids. In DNA, the CDR3 is TGCAGTGCCACGGAGGGACTAGCGGGTCACCCAGATACGCAGTATTTT. It encodes CSATEGLAGHPDTQYF.

This chain links TRBV18 with TRBJ1-1; D is ambiguous. The V end was cut by 6 bases, the J end by 0 bases, with 17 bases between. The CDR3 consists of 16 residues. In germline, CDR1 is KGHSH, CDR2 LQKENI. CDR3 sequence reads: CASSRLGGAMNTEAFF. The CDR3 coding sequence is TGTGCCAGCTCCCGTCTTGGTGGCGCCATGAACACTGAAGCTTTCTTT.

The chain joins TRBV24-1 to TRBJ2-3; 14 nucleotides agree with TRBD2. CDR1 is KGHDR, CDR2 SFDVKD, per germline. The CDR3 spans 18 residues. Trimming at V came to 7 bases and at J to 4 bases, leaving 12 bases not matched to a gene. Here the CDR3 DNA reads TGTGCCACCAGCTTCCCGGGACTAGCGGGAGTAAGGGCAGATACGCAGTATTTT. Encoded protein: CATSFPGLAGVRADTQYF.

The gene calls are TRBV16 and TRBJ1-5; 11 nucleotides match TRBD1. The V and J ends lost 0 bases and 7 bases, in that order; junction bases with no gene match: 2. This CDR3 has 15 residues. Looked up from germline, CDR1 is KGHSY and CDR2 is FQNENV. The CDR3 loop is CASSQSGTGGQPQHF. The CDR3 coding sequence is TGTGCCAGCAGCCAATCTGGGACAGGGGGACAGCCCCAGCATTTT. Based on the CDR3 plus reference TRBV16 and TRBJ1-5, the full variable domain is GEEVAQTPKHLVRGEGQKAKLYCAPIKGHSYVFWYQQVLKNEFKFLISFQNENVFDETGMPKERFSAKCLPNSPCSLEIQATKLEDSAVYFCASSQSGTGGQPQHFGDGTRLSIL.

The chain combines TRBV7-9 with TRBJ2-7; D is ambiguous. The germline V and J ends were trimmed by 1 base and 5 bases, with 9 bases remaining between them. Germline CDR1 and CDR2: SEHNR and FQNEAQ (reference sequence). The CDR3 extends over 13 amino acids. The chain's CDR3 is CASSLDLGNEQYF. Here the CDR3 DNA reads TGTGCCAGCAGCTTAGATTTGGGAAACGAGCAGTACTTC.

This chain links TRBV6-2 or TRBV6-3 with TRBJ1-1; TRBD1 agrees at 8 bases. V shed 2 bases and J 1 base; nucleotides not matched to a gene: 3. CDR1 is MNHEY, CDR2 SVGEGT, per germline. The CDR3 runs to 15 residues. CDR3 sequence reads: CASSYGGQENTEAFF. The DNA for the CDR3 is TGTGCCAGCAGTTACGGGGGACAGGAGAACACTGAAGCTTTCTTT.